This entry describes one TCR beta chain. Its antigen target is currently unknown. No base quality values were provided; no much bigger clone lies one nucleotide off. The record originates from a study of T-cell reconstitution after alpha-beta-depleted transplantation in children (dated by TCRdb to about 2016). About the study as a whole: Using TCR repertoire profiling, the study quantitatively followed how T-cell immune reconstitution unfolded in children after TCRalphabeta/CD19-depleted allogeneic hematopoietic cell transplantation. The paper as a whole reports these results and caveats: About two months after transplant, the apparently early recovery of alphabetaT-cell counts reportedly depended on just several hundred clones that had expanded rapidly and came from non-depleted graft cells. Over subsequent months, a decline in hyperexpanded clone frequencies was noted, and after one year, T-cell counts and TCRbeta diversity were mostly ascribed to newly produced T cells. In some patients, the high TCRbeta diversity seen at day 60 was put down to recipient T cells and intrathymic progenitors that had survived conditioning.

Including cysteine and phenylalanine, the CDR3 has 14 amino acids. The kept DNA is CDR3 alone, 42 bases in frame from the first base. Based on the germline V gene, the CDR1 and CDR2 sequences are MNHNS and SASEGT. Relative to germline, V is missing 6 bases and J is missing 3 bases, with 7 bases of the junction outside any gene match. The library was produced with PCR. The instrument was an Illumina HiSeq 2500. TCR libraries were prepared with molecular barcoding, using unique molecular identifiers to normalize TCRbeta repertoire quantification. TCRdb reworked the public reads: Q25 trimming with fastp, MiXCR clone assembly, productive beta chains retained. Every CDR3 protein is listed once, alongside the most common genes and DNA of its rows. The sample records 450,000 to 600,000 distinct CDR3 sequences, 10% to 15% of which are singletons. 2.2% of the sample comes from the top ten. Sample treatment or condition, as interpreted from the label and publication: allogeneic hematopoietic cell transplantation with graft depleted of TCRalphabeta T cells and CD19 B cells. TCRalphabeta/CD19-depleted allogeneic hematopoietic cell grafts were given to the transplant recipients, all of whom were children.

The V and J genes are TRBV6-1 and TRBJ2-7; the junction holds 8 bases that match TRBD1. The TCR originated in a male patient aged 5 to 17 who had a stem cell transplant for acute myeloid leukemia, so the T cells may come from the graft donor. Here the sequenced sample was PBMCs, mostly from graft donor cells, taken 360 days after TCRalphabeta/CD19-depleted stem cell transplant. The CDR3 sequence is CASSQITGGYEQYF. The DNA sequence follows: TGTGCCAGCAGCCAAATCACAGGGGGCTACGAGCAGTACTTC.